The 30 T cell receptor beta chains listed next were all sequenced from one sample in a study of cytomegalovirus exposure and HLA in healthy donors. The PCR used 60 Vbeta and 13 Jbeta primers. TCRdb's table, derived via immunoSEQ multiplex PCR, lists solely in-frame clones and lacks some. This sample carries roughly 130,000 clones, around 79% of them seen once, and the ten largest clones take over 2%. The sequenced material came from PBMCs. The receptors were sampled from a middle-aged woman in good health and CMV-seropositive.

CDR3 residues: CASSRGLARGTDTQYF. The CDR3 region has the DNA TGTGCCAGCAGCCGGGGACTAGCGAGGGGGACAGATACGCAGTATTTT. The V gene is TRBV11-3, the J gene TRBJ2-3, with 10 bases lining up with TRBD2. V trimming: 5 bases; J trimming: 3 bases; junction bases outside the gene matches: 8. This CDR3 is 16 amino acids long. The germline V gene encodes CDR1 SGHNT and CDR2 YENEEA.

The V call is TRBV7-9, the J call TRBJ2-1; D unresolved. The CDR3 is 17 residues long. Germline CDR1 SEHNR, CDR2 FQNEAQ (reference sequence). Trimming left V 5 bases short and J 0 bases short, with 17 bases between. CDR3 sequence: CASSPTPAASSYNEQFF. The CDR3 nucleotides are TGTGCCAGCAGCCCCACTCCGGCGGCTAGCTCCTACAATGAGCAGTTCTTC.

V gene TRBV7-2 combines with J gene TRBJ2-4, with D possibly being TRBD1 (6 bases). CDR3 length: 16 residues. V dropped 5 bases and J dropped 0 bases, with 14 bases sitting between them. The V gene's germline CDR1 is SGHTA and CDR2 FQGNSA. DNA of the CDR3: TGTGCCAGCAGCCCTGACAGGTCCCTAGCCAAAAACATTCAGTACTTC. It codes for CASSPDRSLAKNIQYF.

The chain employs TRBV2 and TRBJ1-2, with a possible D match to TRBD1 (5 bases). The CDR3 runs to 14 residues. Trimming pared 2 bases from V and 10 bases from J, leaving 17 bases between. In germline, CDR1 is SNHLY, CDR2 FYNNEI. CDR3 loop: CASSELGAGLPYTF. The CDR3 DNA reads TGTGCCAGCAGTGAATTAGGAGCAGGGCTTCCCTACACCTTC.

The chain uses TRBV15 and TRBJ1-6, with TRBD1 identical over 8 bases. The J segment lost 7 bases and the V segment lost 2 bases, leaving 4 bases of the junction unmatched. Germline CDR1 reads LNHNV; CDR2 reads YYDKDF (reference sequence). The CDR3 consists of 15 residues. The CDR3 nucleotides read TGTGCCACCAGCAGACAAACAGGGGGGAATTCACCCCTCCACTTT. Protein sequence: CATSRQTGGNSPLHF. The variable domain in full, with the rest retrieved from reference TRBV15 and TRBJ1-6, is DAMVIQNPRYQVTQFGKPVTLSCSQTLNHNVMYWYQQKSSQAPKLLFHYYDKDFNNEADTPDNFQSRRPNTSFCFLDIRSPGLGDTAMYLCATSRQTGGNSPLHFGNGTRLTVT.

The chain has TRBV5-6 and TRBJ1-2; D might be TRBD1 (6 bases). V was pared by 0 bases and J by 2 bases, with 11 bases between. Germline V CDR1 and CDR2: SGHDT, YYEEEE. The CDR3 has 15 amino acids. The CDR3 spells CASSLAPDSNYGYTF. Here the CDR3 DNA reads TGTGCCAGCAGCTTGGCTCCGGACAGCAACTATGGCTACACCTTC.

This clone has a handful of counts. V and J are TRBV6-5 and TRBJ2-4; 7 nucleotides match TRBD1. CDR1 is MNHEY and CDR2 is SVGAGI in the germline V gene. Losses at the gene ends were 0 bases for V and 1 base for J; bases not matched to a gene: 3. This CDR3 spans 16 amino acids. CDR3 in amino acids: CASSYSRQGAKNIQYF. In DNA form, the CDR3 reads TGTGCCAGCAGTTACTCGAGACAGGGCGCCAAAAACATTCAGTACTTC.

This clone was seen a few times. This sequence joins TRBV28 and TRBJ1-5, with D perhaps TRBD1 (6 bases). Between the trimmed V and J ends, which lost 8 bases and 5 bases, there was a span of 22 bases. Germline lookup yields CDR1 MDHEN and CDR2 SYDVKM. The CDR3 totals 16 residues. Here the CDR3 DNA reads TGTGCCAGCGGAAACGTACAGGGAGCTGCGGATCAGCCCCAGCATTTT. This encodes CASGNVQGAADQPQHF.

This clone has more than one count but fewer than ten. This chain joins TRBV5-1 and TRBJ2-1; D gene unclear. CDR3 length equals 15 residues. V was cut by 0 bases and J by 4 bases, with 11 bases left in between. CDR1 and CDR2 from the germline V gene are SGHRS and YFSETQ. This chain's CDR3 is CASSLESQMYNEQFF. Written as DNA, the CDR3 is TGCGCCAGCAGCTTGGAGTCGCAGATGTACAATGAGCAGTTCTTC.

This clone was counted a single time. The J gene is TRBJ1-4, the V gene TRBV30; the match to TRBD1 covers 7 bases. The V gene end was trimmed by 1 base and the J gene end by 3 bases; junction bases not matched to a gene: 2. CDR1 is GTSNPN, CDR2 SVGIG, per germline (reference sequence). The CDR3 contains 14 residues. The CDR3 sequence: CAWSGDRANEKLFF. For the CDR3, the DNA is TGTGCCTGGAGTGGTGACAGGGCTAATGAAAAACTGTTTTTT.

This clone was counted between two and nine times. The genes are TRBV10-3 and TRBJ1-3, with D perhaps TRBD1 (5 bases). This CDR3 region has 17 residues. The germline gives CDR1 ENHRY, CDR2 SYGVKD. Trimming cost V 2 bases and J 0 bases, with 14 bases left between them. The CDR3 nucleotides read TGTGCCATCAGTGAGAGGGGTCGGCGTAGCTCTGGAAACACCATATATTTT. It is translated as CAISERGRRSSGNTIYF.

The V gene is TRBV14, the J gene TRBJ1-1; no clear D gene. From germline, CDR1 is SGHDN and CDR2 FVKESK. V was cut by 1 base and J by 7 bases, with 10 bases left in between. The CDR3 is 13 residues long. CDR3 sequence: CASSQVNIREAFF. Written as DNA, the CDR3 is TGTGCCAGCAGCCAAGTCAACATCCGTGAAGCTTTCTTT.

This sequence joins TRBV27 and TRBJ2-3; TRBD1 aligns across 7 bases. Germline loops: CDR1 MNHEY, CDR2 SMNVEV (reference sequence). Unmatched junction bases numbered 6, after V lost 4 bases and J lost 5 bases. The CDR3 has 14 amino acids. CDR3 residues: CASSWTGVGDTQYF. The CDR3 DNA sequence: TGTGCCAGCAGTTGGACAGGTGTGGGAGATACGCAGTATTTT.

V is TRBV19 and J is TRBJ1-5; weak D call: TRBD1 (5 bases). CDR1 is LNHDA and CDR2 is SQIVND in the germline V gene (reference sequence). The CDR3 has 16 amino acids. The germline V and J ends were trimmed by 2 bases and 6 bases, with 17 bases remaining between them. CDR3 bases: TGTGCCAGTAGTATACCCCGGGGGGGAGGTGGTCAGCCCCAGCATTTT. Amino acid sequence: CASSIPRGGGGQPQHF.

The V call is TRBV6-1, the J call TRBJ2-2; the match to TRBD1 covers 9 bases. This CDR3 comprises 15 residues. The V and J ends lost 4 bases and 4 bases, in that order; junction bases with no gene match: 4. The germline CDR1 and CDR2 sequences are MNHNS and SASEGT. CDR3 nucleotide sequence: TGTGCCAGCAGTGTAACAGGGGGCGTCACCGGGGAGCTGTTTTTT. Its protein product is CASSVTGGVTGELFF.

The rearrangement joins TRBV28 to TRBJ1-2, with a possible D match to TRBD1 (6 bases). The CDR3 contains 11 residues. Trimming cost V 8 bases and J 2 bases, with 6 bases left between them. CDR1 MDHEN and CDR2 SYDVKM come from the germline V gene. DNA for the CDR3: TGTGCCAGCGGACAGAACTATGGCTACACCTTC. It codes for CASGQNYGYTF.

This chain uses TRBV28 with TRBJ1-1; D call uncertain. In germline, CDR1 is MDHEN, CDR2 SYDVKM. The CDR3 spans 15 residues. Trimming shortened V by 3 bases and J by 0 bases, and 11 bases separated the two germline ends. The CDR3 loop is CASSLSEGLNTEAFF. In DNA, the CDR3 is TGTGCCAGCAGTTTGAGCGAGGGTTTGAACACTGAAGCTTTCTTT.

The chain combines TRBV30 with TRBJ1-1, with no clear D. Between the trimmed V and J ends, which lost 1 base and 1 base, there was a span of 7 bases. Germline loops: CDR1 GTSNPN, CDR2 SVGIG (reference sequence). The CDR3 is 13 residues long. CDR3 bases: TGTGCCTGGAGTGGGCAGTCGAACACTGAAGCTTTCTTT. This gives the protein CAWSGQSNTEAFF. The full variable domain, rest sourced from reference TRBV30 and TRBJ1-1, is SQTIHQWPATLVQPVGSPLSLECTVEGTSNPNLYWYRQAAGRGLQLLFYSVGIGQISSEVPQNLSASRPQDRQFILSSKKLLLSDSGFYLCAWSGQSNTEAFFGQGTRLTVV.

The CDR3 DNA reads TGTGCCAGCAGTGAAGTGTGGGGGACAGGGCGCTCCTACGAGCAGTACTTC. It codes for CASSEVWGTGRSYEQYF. The chain has TRBV2 and TRBJ2-5; TRBD1 agrees at 9 bases. The tail of the sequence fits TRBJ2-7 better, so the J call may be wrong. CDR3 length: 17 residues. Germline lookup yields CDR1 SNHLY and CDR2 FYNNEI.

This clone has only one observation. The chain carries TRBV7-9 and TRBJ1-1; a possible D gene is TRBD1 (6 bases). Trimming left V 3 bases short and J 1 base short, with 12 bases between. The V gene's germline CDR1 is SEHNR and CDR2 FQNEAQ (reference sequence). This CDR3 has 15 amino acids. CDR3 DNA: TGTGCCAGCAGCTTTGCGTCAGGGGCGAACACTGAAGCTTTCTTT. It specifies CASSFASGANTEAFF.

The chain uses TRBV6-5 and TRBJ2-7, with a tentative D call TRBD1 (5 bases). Germline V gene lookup returns CDR1 MNHEY and CDR2 SVGAGI. Trimming removed 9 bases at V and 4 bases at J, with 13 bases between. The CDR3 sequence is 12 residues long. CDR3 in DNA: TGTGCCAGTAATTCTGACAGTTACGAGCAGTACTTC. Its protein is CASNSDSYEQYF.

The CDR3 DNA sequence: TGTGCCAGCAGTCCGGGACAGGGATTCGTATCGGGCTACACCTTC. Protein product: CASSPGQGFVSGYTF. The chain couples TRBV6-6 to TRBJ1-2, with 9 positions matching TRBD1. The CDR3 consists of 15 residues. CDR1 is MNHNY, CDR2 SVGAGI, per germline (reference sequence). The junction had 12 bases not matched to a gene; V was cut back by 5 bases and J by 8 bases.

This chain connects TRBV28 to TRBJ1-2; 9 nucleotides line up with TRBD1. Per the germline V gene, CDR1 is MDHEN and CDR2 is SYDVKM. The CDR3 runs 14 residues. V shed 3 bases, J shed 4 bases, and the junction held 3 bases outside the gene matches. CDR3 coding DNA: TGTGCCAGCAGTTTGGGACAGGGAGGCTATGGCTACACCTTC. This gives the protein CASSLGQGGYGYTF.

This clone was counted only a few times. The chain is built from TRBV28 and TRBJ1-1; TRBD1 agrees at 8 bases. Germline loops: CDR1 MDHEN, CDR2 SYDVKM. V lost 9 bases to trimming and J lost 1 base; unmatched junction nucleotides: 7. CDR3 length: 14 residues. This CDR3 reads CASRTGNRNTEAFF. CDR3 sequence (DNA): TGTGCCAGTAGGACAGGGAATAGGAACACTGAAGCTTTCTTT.

V is TRBV11-2 and J is TRBJ1-3, with D perhaps matching TRBD1 (5 bases). The CDR3 is 19 amino acids. Trimming stripped 6 bases from V and 4 bases from J, with 28 bases between. CDR1 is SGHAT, CDR2 FQNNGV, per germline. The CDR3 loop reads CASRLTPGLPRLGGNTIYF. The CDR3 coding sequence is TGTGCCAGCAGACTCACCCCAGGGCTGCCAAGACTAGGCGGAAACACCATATATTTT.

This clone was detected a few times. The chain uses TRBV18 and TRBJ1-5; D is possibly TRBD1 (5 bases). Germline V gene data show CDR1 as KGHSH and CDR2 as LQKENI. The CDR3 has 16 residues. V lost 4 bases and J lost 3, with 16 bases in between. CDR3 residues: CASSLSQVNPNQPQHF. The CDR3 DNA reads as TGTGCCAGCTCACTGTCACAGGTCAACCCCAATCAGCCCCAGCATTTT.

The chain carries TRBV19 and TRBJ1-1, with 8 positions matching TRBD1. CDR3 length: 14 amino acids. With 2 bases clipped from V and 3 bases from J, the junction kept 2 bases outside the gene matches. Germline CDR1 reads LNHDA; CDR2 reads SQIVND (reference sequence). CDR3 residues: CASSIQGAHTEAFF. The CDR3, as DNA: TGTGCCAGTAGTATACAGGGGGCTCACACTGAAGCTTTCTTT.

J is TRBJ2-1 and V is TRBV29-1, with TRBD2 matching 7 bases. There are 13 residues in the CDR3. Germline values: CDR1 SQVTM, CDR2 ANQGSEA. The V gene end was trimmed by 0 bases and the J gene end by 9 bases; junction bases not matched to a gene: 5. CDR3 region: CSVEELALGEQFF. DNA for the CDR3: TGCAGCGTTGAAGAACTAGCGTTGGGTGAGCAGTTCTTC.

The chain carries TRBV2 and TRBJ2-5, with D unresolved. The CDR3 loop spans 12 amino acids. V shed 10 bases and J shed 2 bases, with 11 bases lying between them. Per germline, CDR1 SNHLY and CDR2 FYNNEI. CDR3 region: CATTHKQETQYF. The CDR3 DNA follows: TGTGCCACCACCCACAAGCAAGAGACCCAGTACTTC.

The J gene is TRBJ2-7, the V gene TRBV19, with 11 positions matching TRBD2. The CDR3 is made up of 17 amino acids. Germline V lookup: CDR1 LNHDA, CDR2 SQIVND (reference sequence). The junction had 11 bases not matched to a gene; V was cut back by 5 bases and J by 2 bases. The CDR3: CASSPSPTSGTTYEQYF. Written as DNA, the CDR3 is TGTGCCAGTAGTCCTTCTCCGACTAGCGGGACTACCTACGAGCAGTACTTC.